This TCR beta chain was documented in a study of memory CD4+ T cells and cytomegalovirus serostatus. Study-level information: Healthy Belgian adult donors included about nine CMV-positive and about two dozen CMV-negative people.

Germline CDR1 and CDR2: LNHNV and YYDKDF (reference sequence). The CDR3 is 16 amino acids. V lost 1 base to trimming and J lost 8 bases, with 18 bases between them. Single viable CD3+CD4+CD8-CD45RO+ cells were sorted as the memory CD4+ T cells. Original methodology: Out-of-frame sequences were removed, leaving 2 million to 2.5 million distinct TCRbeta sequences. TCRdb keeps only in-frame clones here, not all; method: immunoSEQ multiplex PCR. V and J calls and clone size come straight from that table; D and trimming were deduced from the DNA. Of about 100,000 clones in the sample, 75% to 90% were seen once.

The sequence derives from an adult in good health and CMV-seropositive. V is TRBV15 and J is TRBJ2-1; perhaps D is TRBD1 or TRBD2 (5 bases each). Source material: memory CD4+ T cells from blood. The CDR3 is CATSRAGYAGGDEQFF. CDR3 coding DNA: TGTGCCACCAGCAGAGCAGGGTACGCAGGAGGTGATGAGCAGTTCTTC.